A selection of T cell receptor beta chains follows, all from one sample in a study of metastatic and nonmetastatic thyroid tumors. TCRdb re-called the PCR reads with MiXCR. Among about 6,500 clones listed, roughly 32% were seen once. The sequencing sample was made of adjacent normal tissue. The receptors shown here come from a female donor with papillary thyroid cancer or a benign thyroid nodule (not recorded which). Some clones in this sample may be carry-over from other donors' samples. Both conserved end residues are part of each CDR3. A D gene is named only where the DNA matches it firmly. Rows give clone size only sometimes, using once, few, many, or a class for an expanded clone.

D	V	size	J	CDR3	DNA
TRBD1	TRBV12-3/TRBV12-4	.	TRBJ2-7	CASRWGQGKEQYF	TGTGCCAGCAGATGGGGACAGGGCAAAGAGCAGTACTTC
.	TRBV6-4	few	TRBJ2-1	CASSEGYPNEQFF	TGTGCCAGCAGTGAGGGGTACCCCAATGAGCAGTTCTTC
.	TRBV3-1	many	TRBJ2-1	CASSQSRGIHNEQFF	TGTGCCAGCAGCCAATCCAGGGGAATCCACAATGAGCAGTTCTTC
TRBD1	TRBV28	medium-sized	TRBJ1-5	CARQGEQPQHF	TGTGCCAGACAGGGGGAACAGCCCCAGCATTTT
.	TRBV6-1	few	TRBJ1-5	CASRNRDRGDYNQPQHF	TGTGCCAGCAGGAACCGGGACCGAGGGGATTACAATCAGCCCCAGCATTTT
.	TRBV6-2/TRBV6-3	few	TRBJ1-6	CASSPRQERSYNSPLHF	TGTGCCAGCAGTCCCCGACAGGAACGCTCCTATAATTCACCCCTCCACTTT
TRBD1	TRBV28	.	TRBJ1-2	CASSPGQVGFRYGYTF	TGTGCCAGCAGTCCCGGACAGGTGGGATTTCGCTATGGCTACACCTTC
.	TRBV3-1	.	TRBJ2-7	CASTPQGRQVDEQYF	TGTGCCAGCACCCCCCAGGGACGGCAGGTTGACGAGCAGTACTTC
.	TRBV6-1	many	TRBJ1-5	CASSGLLGRVNGNQPQHF	TGTGCCAGCAGTGGACTTCTAGGCAGGGTGAACGGCAATCAGCCCCAGCATTTT
TRBD1	TRBV6-1	.	TRBJ2-4	CASRMTGPSGIQYF	TGTGCCAGCAGGATGACAGGGCCCTCGGGCATTCAGTACTTC
.	TRBV6-1	.	TRBJ2-5	CPSKKGGRETQYF	TGTCCCAGCAAGAAGGGCGGGCGAGAGACCCAGTACTTC
.	TRBV28	.	TRBJ2-7	CASSLFTGRPYEQYF	TGTGCCAGCAGTTTATTTACAGGCAGACCCTACGAGCAGTACTTC
.	TRBV5-1	once	TRBJ1-1	CASSPEDFGYMNTEAFF	TGCGCCAGCAGCCCCGAAGACTTTGGCTACATGAACACTGAAGCTTTCTTT
TRBD2	TRBV29-1	medium-sized	TRBJ2-3	CSVGGTSGRVTDTQYF	TGCAGCGTTGGTGGGACTAGCGGGAGGGTGACAGATACGCAGTATTTT
.	TRBV6-2/TRBV6-3	few	TRBJ1-2	CASSSFSGYTF	TGTGCCAGCAGTTCATTCAGTGGCTACACCTTC